This T cell receptor beta chain was profiled in a study of cytomegalovirus exposure and HLA in healthy donors. Study-wide findings and caveats: Later work associated roughly 17,000 TCR beta sequences with HLA alleles at 0.05 false discovery rate.

The CDR3 spans 14 residues. V lost 5 bases, J lost 7 bases, and 17 bases lay in between. Germline V CDR1 and CDR2: GTSNPN, SVGIG (reference sequence). On this clone itself: The antigen is undetermined.

The PCR contained 60 Vbeta and 13 Jbeta primers. TCRdb's table, derived via immunoSEQ multiplex PCR, lists solely in-frame clones and lacks some. The sample yields approximately 170,000 clones, 77% seen once. The receptor's source is a woman aged 35 to 49 in good health and CMV-seropositive. The material sequenced was PBMCs. The J gene is TRBJ1-4, the V gene TRBV30; D is possibly TRBD1 (5 bases). DNA for the CDR3: TGTGCCTGGGGGAGGAGGGGAATCCTTGAAAAACTGTTTTTT. Its translation: CAWGRRGILEKLFF.